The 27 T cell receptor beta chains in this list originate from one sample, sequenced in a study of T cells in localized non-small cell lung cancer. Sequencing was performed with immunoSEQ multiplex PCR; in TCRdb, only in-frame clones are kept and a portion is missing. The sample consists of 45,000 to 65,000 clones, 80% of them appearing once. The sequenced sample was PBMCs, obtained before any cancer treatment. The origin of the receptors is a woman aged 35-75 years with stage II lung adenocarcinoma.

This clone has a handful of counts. The CDR3 DNA sequence: TGTGCCAGCAGCCAGCAGGGGAACAGTGGCTACACCTTC. It codes for CASSQQGNSGYTF. The chain uses TRBV5-4 and TRBJ1-2; perhaps TRBD1 as D (6 bases). CDR1 and CDR2 (germline): SGHNT, YYREEE (reference sequence). V was trimmed by 4 bases and J by 7 bases, leaving 14 bases between them. The CDR3 runs 13 residues.

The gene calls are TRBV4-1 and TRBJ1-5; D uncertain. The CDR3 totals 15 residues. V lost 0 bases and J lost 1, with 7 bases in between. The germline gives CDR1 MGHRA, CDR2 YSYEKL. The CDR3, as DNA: TGCGCCAGCAGCCAAGAGGGATTGAGCAATCAGCCCCAGCATTTT. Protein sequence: CASSQEGLSNQPQHF.

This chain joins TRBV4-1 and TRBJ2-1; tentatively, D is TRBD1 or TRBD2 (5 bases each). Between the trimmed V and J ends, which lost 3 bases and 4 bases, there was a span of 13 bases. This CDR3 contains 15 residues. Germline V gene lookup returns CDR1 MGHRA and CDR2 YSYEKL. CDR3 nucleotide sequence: TGCGCCAGCAGCCACGGACGAGGGGCTTACAATGAGCAGTTCTTC. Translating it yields CASSHGRGAYNEQFF.

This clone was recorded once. DNA of the CDR3: TGTGCCAGCTCACCATCGGACGGAACGGGAAACACCATATATTTT. Translating it yields CASSPSDGTGNTIYF. The chain is built from TRBV18 and TRBJ1-3; no firm D call. This CDR3 spans 15 amino acids. Germline lookup yields CDR1 KGHSH and CDR2 LQKENI. The V and J ends lost 2 bases and 4 bases respectively, with 12 bases between them.

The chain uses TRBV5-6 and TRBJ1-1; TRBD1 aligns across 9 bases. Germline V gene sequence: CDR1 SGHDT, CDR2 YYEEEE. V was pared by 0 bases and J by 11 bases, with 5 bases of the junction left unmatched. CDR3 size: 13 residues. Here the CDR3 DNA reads TGTGCCAGCAGCTTGGAGTGGACAGGGGACGCTTTCTTT. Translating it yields CASSLEWTGDAFF.

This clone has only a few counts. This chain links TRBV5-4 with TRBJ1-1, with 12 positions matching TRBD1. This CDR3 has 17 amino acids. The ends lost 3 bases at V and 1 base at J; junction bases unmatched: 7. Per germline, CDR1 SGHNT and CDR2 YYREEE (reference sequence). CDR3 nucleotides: TGTGCCAGCAGCTCGGGACAGGGGGCCGGGCAGAACACTGAAGCTTTCTTT. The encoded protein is CASSSGQGAGQNTEAFF.

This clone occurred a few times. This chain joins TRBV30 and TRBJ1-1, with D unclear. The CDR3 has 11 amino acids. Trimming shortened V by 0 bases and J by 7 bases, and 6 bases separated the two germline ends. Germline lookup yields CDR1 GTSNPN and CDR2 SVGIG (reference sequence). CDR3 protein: CAWSVTGEAFF. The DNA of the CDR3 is TGTGCCTGGAGTGTAACTGGTGAAGCTTTCTTT.

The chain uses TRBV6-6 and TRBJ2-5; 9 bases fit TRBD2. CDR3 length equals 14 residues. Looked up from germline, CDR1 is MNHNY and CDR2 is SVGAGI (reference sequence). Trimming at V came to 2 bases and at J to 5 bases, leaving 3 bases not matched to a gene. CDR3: CASSYGGGGETQYF. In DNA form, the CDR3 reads TGTGCCAGCAGTTACGGCGGGGGGGGCGAGACCCAGTACTTC.

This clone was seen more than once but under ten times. CDR3 DNA: TGCGCCAGCAGCAAAGGTTCCAACACTGAAGCTTTCTTT. Translating gives CASSKGSNTEAFF. The chain joins TRBV10-1 to TRBJ1-1; D remains ambiguous. The germline V gene has CDR1 WNHNN and CDR2 SYGVQD (reference sequence). V was cut by 6 bases and J by 2 bases, with 10 bases left in between. The CDR3 spans 13 residues.

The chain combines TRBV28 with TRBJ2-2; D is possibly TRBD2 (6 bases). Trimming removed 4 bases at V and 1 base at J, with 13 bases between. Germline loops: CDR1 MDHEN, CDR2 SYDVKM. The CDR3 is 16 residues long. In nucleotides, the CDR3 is TGTGCCAGCAGTTCCGGAGGGTGGGAGAACACCGGGGAGCTGTTTTTT. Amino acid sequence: CASSSGGWENTGELFF.

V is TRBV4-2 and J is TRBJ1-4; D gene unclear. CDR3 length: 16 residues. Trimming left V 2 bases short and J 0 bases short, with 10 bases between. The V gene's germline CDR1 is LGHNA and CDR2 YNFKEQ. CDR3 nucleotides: TGTGCCAGCAGCCAATCGGCCGCTACAACTAATGAAAAACTGTTTTTT. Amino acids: CASSQSAATTNEKLFF.

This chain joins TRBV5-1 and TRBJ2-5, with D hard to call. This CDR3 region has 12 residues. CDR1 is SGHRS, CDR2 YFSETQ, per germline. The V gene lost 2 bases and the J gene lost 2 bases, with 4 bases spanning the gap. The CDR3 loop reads CASSFEQETQYF. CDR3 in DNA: TGCGCCAGCAGCTTTGAGCAAGAGACCCAGTACTTC.

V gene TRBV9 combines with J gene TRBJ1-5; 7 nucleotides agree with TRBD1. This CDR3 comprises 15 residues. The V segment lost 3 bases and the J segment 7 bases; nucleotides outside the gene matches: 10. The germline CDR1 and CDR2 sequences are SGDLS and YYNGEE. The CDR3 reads CASSGGQDSGQPQHF. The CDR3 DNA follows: TGTGCCAGCAGCGGCGGACAGGACTCAGGGCAGCCCCAGCATTTT.

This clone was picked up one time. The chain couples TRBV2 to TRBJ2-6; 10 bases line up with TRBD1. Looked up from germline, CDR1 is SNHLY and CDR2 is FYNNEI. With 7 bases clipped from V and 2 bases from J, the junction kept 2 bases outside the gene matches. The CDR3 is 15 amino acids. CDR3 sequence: CASKGQGTGANVLTF. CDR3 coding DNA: TGTGCCAGCAAGGGACAGGGGACTGGGGCCAACGTCCTGACTTTC.

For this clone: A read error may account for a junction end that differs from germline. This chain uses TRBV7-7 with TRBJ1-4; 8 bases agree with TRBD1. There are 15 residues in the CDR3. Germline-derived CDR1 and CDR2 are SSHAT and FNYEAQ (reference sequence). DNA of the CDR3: TGTGCTAGCAGCCCGGGGACAGGCAGTAATGAAAAACTGTTTTTT. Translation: CASSPGTGSNEKLFF.

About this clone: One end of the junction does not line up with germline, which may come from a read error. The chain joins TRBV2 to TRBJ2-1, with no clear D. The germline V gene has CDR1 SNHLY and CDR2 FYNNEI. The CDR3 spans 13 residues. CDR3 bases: TGTGCCGGCAGATTGAGCTCCTACAATGAGCAGTTCTTC. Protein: CAGRLSSYNEQFF.

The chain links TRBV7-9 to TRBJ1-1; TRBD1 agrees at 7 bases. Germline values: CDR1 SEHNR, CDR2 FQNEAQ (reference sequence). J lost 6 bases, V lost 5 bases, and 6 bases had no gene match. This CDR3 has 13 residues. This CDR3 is CASSSDRASEAFF. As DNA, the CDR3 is TGTGCCAGCAGCAGCGACAGGGCTTCTGAAGCTTTCTTT.

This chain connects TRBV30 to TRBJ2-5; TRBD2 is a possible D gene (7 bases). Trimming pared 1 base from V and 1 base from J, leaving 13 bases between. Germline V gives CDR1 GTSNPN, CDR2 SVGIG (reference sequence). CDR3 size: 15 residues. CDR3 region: CAWSGGGHIQETQYF. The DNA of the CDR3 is TGTGCCTGGAGTGGGGGGGGACATATCCAAGAGACCCAGTACTTC.

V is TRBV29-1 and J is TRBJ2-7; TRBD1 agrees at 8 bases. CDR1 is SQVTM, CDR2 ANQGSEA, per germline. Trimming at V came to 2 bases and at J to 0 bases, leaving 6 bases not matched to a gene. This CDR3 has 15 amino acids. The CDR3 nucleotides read TGCAGCGTTGAAAAGTTACAGGGGGGCTCCTACGAGCAGTACTTC. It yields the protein CSVEKLQGGSYEQYF.

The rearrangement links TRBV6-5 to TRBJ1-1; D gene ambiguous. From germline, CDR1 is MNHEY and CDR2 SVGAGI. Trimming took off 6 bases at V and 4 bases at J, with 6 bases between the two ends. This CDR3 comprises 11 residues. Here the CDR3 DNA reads TGTGCCAGCAGCTCTCCCACTGAAGCTTTCTTT. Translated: CASSSPTEAFF.

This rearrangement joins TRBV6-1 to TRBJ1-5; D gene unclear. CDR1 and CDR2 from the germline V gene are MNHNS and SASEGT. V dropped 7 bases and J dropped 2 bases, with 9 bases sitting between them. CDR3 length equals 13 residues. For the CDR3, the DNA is TGTGCCAGCAATGAGGTAGGCAATCAGCCCCAGCATTTT. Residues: CASNEVGNQPQHF.

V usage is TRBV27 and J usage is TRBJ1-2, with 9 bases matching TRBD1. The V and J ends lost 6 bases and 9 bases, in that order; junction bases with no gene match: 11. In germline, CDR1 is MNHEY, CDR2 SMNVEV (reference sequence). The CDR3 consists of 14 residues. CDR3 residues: CASSSAGTGRSYTF. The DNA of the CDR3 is TGTGCCAGCAGCTCAGCCGGGACAGGGAGGAGCTACACCTTC.

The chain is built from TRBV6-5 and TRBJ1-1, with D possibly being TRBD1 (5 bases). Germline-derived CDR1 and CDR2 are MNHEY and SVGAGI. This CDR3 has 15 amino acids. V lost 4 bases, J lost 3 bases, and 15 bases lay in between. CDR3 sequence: CASSFYFREDTEAFF. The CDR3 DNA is TGTGCCAGCAGTTTTTACTTCAGGGAGGACACTGAAGCTTTCTTT.

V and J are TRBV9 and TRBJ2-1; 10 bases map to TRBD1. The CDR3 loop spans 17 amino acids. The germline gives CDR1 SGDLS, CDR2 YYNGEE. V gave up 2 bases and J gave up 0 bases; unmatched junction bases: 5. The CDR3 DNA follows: TGTGCCAGCAGCGTGGGACAGGGGTCGGCCTCCTACAATGAGCAGTTCTTC. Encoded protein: CASSVGQGSASYNEQFF.

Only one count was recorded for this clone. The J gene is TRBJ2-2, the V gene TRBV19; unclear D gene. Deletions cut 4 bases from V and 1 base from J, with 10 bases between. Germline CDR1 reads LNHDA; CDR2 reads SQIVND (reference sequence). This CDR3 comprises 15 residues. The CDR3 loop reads CASSTPLGNTGELFF. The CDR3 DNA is TGTGCCAGTAGTACCCCCCTAGGGAACACCGGGGAGCTGTTTTTT.

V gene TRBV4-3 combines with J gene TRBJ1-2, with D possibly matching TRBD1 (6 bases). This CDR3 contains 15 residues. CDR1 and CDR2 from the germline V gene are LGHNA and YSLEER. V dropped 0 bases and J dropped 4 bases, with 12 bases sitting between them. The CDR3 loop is CASSQERGGGYGYTF. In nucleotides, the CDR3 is TGCGCCAGCAGCCAAGAACGAGGAGGGGGCTATGGCTACACCTTC.

The CDR3 sequence: CASSHQGRTGELFF. The DNA of the CDR3 is TGTGCCAGCAGCCACCAGGGTCGGACCGGGGAGCTGTTTTTT. This chain joins TRBV7-3 and TRBJ2-2; tentative D call: TRBD1 (5 bases). CDR1 is SGHTA and CDR2 is FQGTGA in the germline V gene. The length of the CDR3 is 14 residues. V was clipped by 5 bases and J by 5 bases, with 12 bases between them. Variable domain in full (rest from reference TRBV7-3 and TRBJ2-2): GAGVSQTPSNKVTEKGKYVELRCDPISGHTALYWYRQSLGQGPEFLIYFQGTGAADDSGLPNDRFFAVRPEGSVSTLKIQRTERGDSAVYLCASSHQGRTGELFFGEGSRLTVL.